A selection of T cell receptor beta chains follows, all from one sample in a study of shared clonotypes between healthy human individuals. This table comes from immunoSEQ multiplex PCR, and its TCRdb copy is limited to in-frame clones, with some not included. The sample contains around 530,000 clones, just over 75% of which appear only once. Material for sequencing was PBMCs. These receptors originate from a woman aged 40 to 50 in good health. Some clones in this sample may be carry-over from other donors' samples. Both conserved end residues are part of each CDR3. D genes are given only for firm matches. Some rows have no size entry. The others give once, few or many, or a class for an expanded clone.

TRBV4-3,NA,TRBD2,TRBJ2-1,TGCGCCAGCAGCCGTGACAGACCGGGACTAGCGAATGAGCAGTTCTTC,CASSRDRPGLANEQFF
TRBV7-2,NA,NA,TRBJ2-6,TGTGCCAGCGGCTTTCTGGGGGCCAACGTCCTGACTTTC,CASGFLGANVLTF
TRBV6-4,NA,TRBD2,TRBJ2-5,TGTGCCAGCAGTCGACTAGCGGGAGAGATGGAGACCCGGTACTTC,CASSRLAGEMETRYF
TRBV19,NA,NA,TRBJ2-1,TGTGCCAGTAGTATAGAACTAGCCAACTACAATGAGCAGTTCTTC,CASSIELANYNEQFF
TRBV15,NA,TRBD1,TRBJ1-2,TGTGCCACCAGCAGAGCTCGAGGACAGGCGTACTATGGCTACACCTTC,CATSRARGQAYYGYTF
TRBV10-3,NA,NA,TRBJ1-2,TGTGCCATCAGTGACAGGGGAACCGATGGCTACACCTTC,CAISDRGTDGYTF
TRBV21-1,NA,NA,TRBJ1-2,TGTGCCAGCAGGGCGGGGAGAGGCTATGGCTACACCTTC,CASRAGRGYGYTF
TRBV30,NA,NA,TRBJ2-7,TGTGCCTGGAGTGTAATTGGGTCCGGCGAGCAGTACTTC,CAWSVIGSGEQYF
TRBV30,NA,TRBD2,TRBJ2-5,TGTGCCTGGAGTGGGATTAGCGGGGGGACCCAGTACTTC,CAWSGISGGTQYF
TRBV2,NA,NA,TRBJ2-5,TGTGCCAGCAGTCAACAGGGCGGGGAGACCCAGTACTTC,CASSQQGGETQYF
TRBV5-4,NA,NA,TRBJ2-2,TGTGCCAGCAGCTTGCAGTTCAGCGGGGAGCTGTTTTTT,CASSLQFSGELFF
TRBV7-3,NA,NA,TRBJ2-5,TGTGCCAGCGGTCAGCCAGGGGAGACCCAGTACTTC,CASGQPGETQYF
TRBV2,once,NA,TRBJ2-1,TGTGCCAGCAGTGAAGGTCGCAATGAGCAGTTCTTC,CASSEGRNEQFF
TRBV5-1,NA,NA,TRBJ2-5,TGCGCCAGCAGCTTGGGACAGGACCAAGAGACCCAGTACTTC,CASSLGQDQETQYF
TRBV6-1,once,TRBD1,TRBJ1-2,TGTGCCAGCAAGGAAGGGCGGGACAGTGATGGCTACACCTTC,CASKEGRDSDGYTF
TRBV28,few,NA,TRBJ2-2,TGTGCCAGCAGTTTATGGGACTTATTGGGGGCCGGGGAGCTGTTTTTT,CASSLWDLLGAGELFF
TRBV28,NA,NA,TRBJ2-5,TGTGCCAGCTTTAGAGGGGGGTCGGAGACCCAGTACTTC,CASFRGGSETQYF
TRBV6-1,once,NA,TRBJ2-7,TGTGCCAGCAGTGAAGCGTCTATCTACGAGCAGTACTTC,CASSEASIYEQYF
TRBV2,NA,NA,TRBJ2-3,TGTGCCAGCAGTGATACACCCCAGGGAGCAGATACGCAGTATTTT,CASSDTPQGADTQYF
TRBV2,NA,TRBD1,TRBJ2-7,TGTGCCAGCACTGGACAGGGGCGGGCGCAGTACTTC,CASTGQGRAQYF
TRBV7-9,NA,NA,TRBJ2-3,TGTGCCAGCAGCTTAGCGCGCGGGGAGGGGGGCACAGATACGCAGTATTTT,CASSLARGEGGTDTQYF
TRBV27,few,TRBD1,TRBJ1-2,TGTGCCAGCAGTCCGAGGACAGGGGGGGGCTACACCTTC,CASSPRTGGGYTF
TRBV9,many,NA,TRBJ2-2,TGTGCCAGCGCAAAGGCGGGGAACACCGGGGAGCTGTTTTTT,CASAKAGNTGELFF
TRBV25-1,NA,TRBD2,TRBJ2-1,TGTGCCAGCAGCGAGACCTTCAGCGGGAGGGTCTTC,CASSETFSGRVF
TRBV19,NA,NA,TRBJ2-7,TGTGCCAGTAGTATAGGGTCAGGGGTCTCCTACGAGCAGTACTTC,CASSIGSGVSYEQYF
TRBV28,NA,NA,TRBJ1-1,TGTGCCAGCAGTAGGGGAATGACTGAAGCTTTCTTT,CASSRGMTEAFF
TRBV15,few,NA,TRBJ2-1,TGTGCCACCAGCAGAGGAAACTTTGAGCAGTTCTTC,CATSRGNFEQFF
TRBV9,NA,NA,TRBJ2-7,TGTGCCAGCAGCGTAGACGGAGCATCCACCAACGAGCAGTACTTC,CASSVDGASTNEQYF
TRBV7-3,NA,NA,TRBJ2-5,TGTGCCAGCAGCCTTTACGGGAAAGAGACCCAGTACTTC,CASSLYGKETQYF
TRBV27,NA,NA,TRBJ2-1,TGTGCCAGCAGTTTATGGGGTGGCGAGGGGACGGCCTACAATGAGCAGTTCTTC,CASSLWGGEGTAYNEQFF
TRBV11-2,NA,TRBD2,TRBJ2-1,TGTGCCAGTAGATCTCTAGCGGGAGGATCTTACAATGAGCAGTTCTTC,CASRSLAGGSYNEQFF
TRBV6-1,NA,NA,TRBJ2-1,TGTGCCAGCAGGCCAACAGGAGACTACAATGAGCAGTTCTTC,CASRPTGDYNEQFF
TRBV2,few,TRBD1,TRBJ1-2,TGTGCCAGCAGATGGGACAGATCCTATGGCTACACCTTC,CASRWDRSYGYTF
TRBV7-3,NA,TRBD2,TRBJ2-3,TGTGCCAGCAGTTTGACGGGAGGGGCAGATACGCAGTATTTT,CASSLTGGADTQYF
TRBV11-2,few,NA,TRBJ2-5,TGTGCCAGCAGCATCATTCGGGAGACCCAGTACTTC,CASSIIRETQYF
TRBV5-1,NA,TRBD2,TRBJ2-2,TGCGCCAGCAGCGTCGGAGCGGGAGGGTCGAAAGGGGAGCTGTTTTTT,CASSVGAGGSKGELFF
TRBV7-7,NA,TRBD2,TRBJ2-7,TGTGCCAGCAGCCCAAGCAGCGGGATCGGCGAGCAGTACTTC,CASSPSSGIGEQYF
TRBV9,NA,NA,TRBJ2-1,TGTGCCAGCACCGAGCGGTGGAGCGGGCAAAAATACAATGAGCAGTTCTTC,CASTERWSGQKYNEQFF
TRBV5-1,once,TRBD2,TRBJ2-1,TGCGCCAGCTCTACTAGCGGGAGCTCCTACAATGAGCAGTTCTTC,CASSTSGSSYNEQFF
TRBV5-6,NA,NA,TRBJ2-1,TGTGCCAGCAGCTTGGGTTTTGACAGTTCCTACAATGAGCAGTTCTTC,CASSLGFDSSYNEQFF
TRBV5-6,NA,TRBD1,TRBJ1-6,TGTGCCAGCAGCTTGGGGACAGGGTCCGATAATTCACCCCTCCACTTT,CASSLGTGSDNSPLHF
TRBV30,NA,NA,TRBJ1-1,TGTGCCTGGACGTGGCAGAACACTGAAGCTTTCTTT,CAWTWQNTEAFF
TRBV27,NA,TRBD1,TRBJ1-5,TGTGCCAGCCGTCCACAGGGGAGTAGCAATCAGCCCCAGCATTTT,CASRPQGSSNQPQHF
TRBV5-4,NA,TRBD1,TRBJ2-5,TGTGCCAGCAGCACAACCGACAGGGTAGGAAGAGAGACCCAGTACTTC,CASSTTDRVGRETQYF
TRBV19,NA,NA,TRBJ1-1,TGTGCCAGTAGTATAATCCCCCCCGGTGAAGCTTTCTTT,CASSIIPPGEAFF
TRBV30,many,NA,TRBJ2-5,TGTGCCTGGAGTCCCGGGCGGGGATTGCAAGAGACCCAGTACTTC,CAWSPGRGLQETQYF
TRBV4-2,NA,NA,TRBJ2-4,TGTGCCAGCAGCCAAGGACGGAAAAAACTTGTGGACCCCCACTTC,CASSQGRKKLVDPHF
TRBV30,many,NA,TRBJ2-2,TGTGCCTGGAGAGCGGGTATGAACACCGGGGAGCTGTTTTTT,CAWRAGMNTGELFF